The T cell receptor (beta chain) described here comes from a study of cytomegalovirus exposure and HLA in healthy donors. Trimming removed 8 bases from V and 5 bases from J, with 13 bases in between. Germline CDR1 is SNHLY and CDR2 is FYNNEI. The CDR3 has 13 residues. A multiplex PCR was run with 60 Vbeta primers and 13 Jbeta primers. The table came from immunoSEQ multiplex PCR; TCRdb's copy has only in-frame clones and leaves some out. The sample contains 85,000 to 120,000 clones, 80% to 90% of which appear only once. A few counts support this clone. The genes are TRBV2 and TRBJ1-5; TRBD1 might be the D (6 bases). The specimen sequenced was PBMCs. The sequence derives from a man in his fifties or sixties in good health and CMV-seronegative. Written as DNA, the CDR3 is TGTGCCAGCCGTCGGACAGAGGATCAGCCCCAGCATTTT. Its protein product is CASRRTEDQPQHF.